This entry features one TCR beta chain sequence. The antigen is undetermined. Using a FACSAria, the CD4+ and CD8+ T cells were sorted from the PBMCs. This CDR3 comprises 16 residues. V was cut by 0 bases and J by 0 bases, with 11 bases left in between. Germline lookup yields CDR1 PRHDT and CDR2 FYEKMQ (reference sequence). The sample belongs to a study of CD8+ T cells in alopecia areata. Overall study findings and caveats: Higher clonality was seen in lesional scalp than in normal scalp, especially in alopecia totalis/universalis. Shared TCR sequences were less clear between patients than in mice, possibly partly from HLA diversity. Tissue-resident alphabeta T cells belonging to normal skin likewise get sequenced within scalp specimens.

Extracted RNA was reverse transcribed into cDNA, the sequencing template. Using immunoSEQ multiplex PCR, the repertoire was profiled, and TCRdb retains in-frame clones only, with some absent. The table shows about 200,000 clones, with about 56% occurring only once. What was sequenced was CD8+ T cells sorted from blood. The receptor was derived from a human donor in good health. The chain is built from TRBV13 and TRBJ1-1, with D hard to call. The CDR3 DNA follows: TGTGCCAGCAGCTTAGGCGTTACCAATCTGAACACTGAAGCTTTCTTT. This gives the protein CASSLGVTNLNTEAFF.